The entry below gives a single T cell receptor beta chain sequence along with its context. The antigen this receptor binds is unknown. The germline V gene yields SGHAT for CDR1 and FQNNGV for CDR2. Counted from cysteine to phenylalanine, this CDR3 has 14 amino acids. No DNA sequence was recorded. HCMV-specific IgG was detected in serum with a commercial ELISA kit to determine HCMV serostatus. Peripheral blood mononuclear cells were isolated from blood by Ficoll density gradient centrifugation. The record originates from a study of T cells expressing NK-cell markers (dated by TCRdb to the early 2020s). Some background on the complete study: TCR beta-chain repertoires were profiled in sorted CD3+CD56+NKG2C+, CD3+CD56+NKG2C- and CD3+CD56-NKG2C+ T-cell subsets from several donors. Libraries were sequenced as 2 x 150 bp reads on Illumina HiSeq 2000/2500, MiSeq or NextSeq. Of the eight sequenced donors, seven were found to be HCMV-seropositive and one was found to be HCMV-seronegative. All eight donors whose samples were sequenced were randomly selected healthy volunteers, three of them men and five women.

General study outcomes and caveats: For about 6 donors, the dominant CD3+CD56+NKG2C+ clonotypes were among the top 10 CD8+ clonotypes and accounted for roughly 1.0-8% of CD8+ T cells. Those dominant clonotypes were again the most abundant among CD3+CD56-NKG2C+ cells in a handful of donors, at roughly 25-60.1%. Whether the expanded NKG2C-expressing T cell clones were specific for HCMV antigens was left unclear.

TCRdb shows the sequencer as Illumina HiSeq 2000. TCR beta cDNA libraries were made by 5'RACE template switching that added a universal primer site and unique molecular identifiers. Priming for cDNA synthesis came from the TCR beta constant segment, and two successive PCR amplification steps followed. Under the source paper's analysis protocol: MIGEC was used to demultiplex reads and group reads by UMI, and MiTCR was used to assemble and quantify clonotypes. To remove erroneous sequences, TCR cDNA sequences were retained only when supported by two or more reads. The tcR package was used for downstream repertoire analysis, with clonotypes matched between fractions based on CDR3 nucleotide sequence plus V segment. VDJmatch was used to annotate antigen specificity against VDJdb, with one amino acid substitution allowed in CDR3. TCRdb reprocessed the raw reads; every CDR3 protein sequence is a single record, and DNA is not supplied. The V and J calls follow TCRdb's processing rather than the paper's. This sample's table lists some 390,000 distinct CDR3 sequences. The ten largest clones capture around 10% of the sample.

This sequence originates from a woman aged 45-59 years in good health. Donor details come from another sample of the same person, matched by shared clones. The chain joins TRBV11-2 to TRBJ2-4. Material: blood T cells: a sorted CD56 or NKG2C T cell subset, CD4+ or CD8+ T cells, or bulk PBMC T cells (not recorded which). The CDR3 protein sequence reads: CASSLAVAKNIQYF.